One and the same sample provided the 12 T cell receptor beta chains below, sequenced in a study of T cell responses to AZD1222 COVID-19 vaccine. Using immunoSEQ multiplex PCR, the repertoire was profiled, and TCRdb retains in-frame clones only, with some absent. This table holds 150,000 to 200,000 clones, approximately 90% found once. The specimen comprised peripheral blood, sampled on day 0 of AZD1222 vaccination. The origin of the receptors is an adult in good health.

The chain couples TRBV6-4 to TRBJ1-5, with D unclear. Trimming left V 7 bases short and J 0 bases short, with 13 bases between. There are 15 residues in the CDR3. CDR1 MRHNA and CDR2 SNTAGT come from the germline V gene. DNA of the CDR3: TGTGCCAGCAAAGTGACACCCTATAGCAATCAGCCCCAGCATTTT. As protein: CASKVTPYSNQPQHF.

This chain's CDR3 is CASSLDQRRTDTQYF. The CDR3 coding sequence is TGTGCCAGCAGCTTAGATCAGCGCCGCACAGATACGCAGTATTTT. This chain uses TRBV7-2 with TRBJ2-3; D unresolved. Trimming removed 1 base from V and 1 base from J, with 9 bases in between. CDR3 size: 15 residues. Germline V CDR1 and CDR2: SGHTA, FQGNSA.

J is TRBJ1-4 and V is TRBV11-2; possibly TRBD1 for D (6 bases). The germline V and J ends were trimmed by 3 bases and 8 bases, with 19 bases remaining between them. The germline gives CDR1 SGHAT, CDR2 FQNNGV. The CDR3 runs 16 residues. The CDR3 DNA reads as TGTGCCAGCAGCTTCCACCCCGGGACAAAATCGGAAAAACTGTTTTTT. It is translated as CASSFHPGTKSEKLFF.

In its sample, this clone was seen a few times. The chain combines TRBV4-3 with TRBJ2-1, with 13 bases that match TRBD2. This CDR3 has 16 amino acids. The junction had 4 bases not matched to a gene; V was cut back by 1 base and J by 7 bases. CDR1 is LGHNA and CDR2 is YSLEER in the germline V gene. The CDR3 DNA follows: TGCGCCAGCAGCCAAGCCCGGACTAGCGGGAGAAATGAGCAGTTCTTC. The encoded protein is CASSQARTSGRNEQFF.

This chain uses TRBV19 with TRBJ1-3; 7 bases fit TRBD1. V shed 5 bases and J 5 bases; nucleotides not matched to a gene: 12. The CDR3 has 16 amino acids. Looked up from germline, CDR1 is LNHDA and CDR2 is SQIVND (reference sequence). CDR3 DNA sequence: TGTGCCAGTAGTGTAACAGGGGACTCCTTGAGAAACACCATATATTTT. It codes for CASSVTGDSLRNTIYF.

This clone occurred a few times. The chain links TRBV11-1 to TRBJ2-7; no clear D gene. CDR1 is SGHAT and CDR2 is FQDESV in the germline V gene (reference sequence). CDR3 length: 15 residues. V was clipped by 2 bases and J by 5 bases, with 16 bases between them. DNA of the CDR3: TGTGCCAGCAGCTTACGTCCGAAGGGATTGGACGAGCAGTACTTC. It encodes CASSLRPKGLDEQYF.

The chain combines TRBV6-5 with TRBJ1-2, with D perhaps TRBD1 (5 bases). CDR1 and CDR2 (germline): MNHEY, SVGAGI. The CDR3 is 15 amino acids. With 2 bases removed from V and 4 bases from J, the gap between germline ends came to 14 bases. DNA of the CDR3: TGTGCCAGCAGTTACGGGGCAGGATTCGGCTATGGCTACACCTTC. This sequence encodes CASSYGAGFGYGYTF.

V is TRBV13 and J is TRBJ2-4; a possible D gene is TRBD1 (6 bases). CDR3 length: 19 amino acids. The ends were cut back, 2 bases at V and 3 bases at J, with 23 bases in the middle. Germline assignment: CDR1 PRHDT and CDR2 FYEKMQ (reference sequence). The CDR3 loop reads CASSLSPLVDSQFKNIQYF. As DNA, the CDR3 is TGTGCCAGCAGCTTATCCCCTTTAGTGGACAGCCAATTCAAAAACATTCAGTACTTC.

This sequence joins TRBV18 and TRBJ2-5, with D tentatively TRBD1 (5 bases). This CDR3 is 12 amino acids long. CDR1 and CDR2 from the germline V gene are KGHSH and LQKENI. Trimming cost V 6 bases and J 5 bases, with 10 bases left between them. CDR3 sequence reads: CASSSGSETQYF. The DNA of the CDR3 is TGTGCCAGCTCTTCAGGGTCTGAGACCCAGTACTTC.

V gene TRBV7-2 combines with J gene TRBJ1-6; 10 bases are shared with TRBD1. Losses at the gene ends were 5 bases for V and 9 bases for J; bases not matched to a gene: 4. Germline V lookup: CDR1 SGHTA, CDR2 FQGNSA. CDR3 length: 14 residues. The CDR3 bases are TGTGCCAGCAGCAGGGGACAGGGGCCTTCACCCCTCCACTTT. Translation gives CASSRGQGPSPLHF.

J is TRBJ1-2 and V is TRBV29-1; D uncertain. This CDR3 has 13 residues. Germline assignment: CDR1 SQVTM and CDR2 ANQGSEA. Deletions cut 6 bases from V and 3 bases from J, with 14 bases between. This CDR3 reads CSVVRQVDYGYTF. The CDR3 region has the DNA TGCAGCGTCGTGAGGCAGGTGGACTATGGCTACACCTTC.

The chain uses TRBV28 and TRBJ1-1; 12 bases are a match to TRBD1. CDR1 is MDHEN and CDR2 is SYDVKM in the germline V gene. The CDR3 is 16 amino acids. The J segment lost 6 bases and the V segment lost 2 bases, leaving 7 bases of the junction unmatched. The CDR3 here is CASSLKGQGARAEAFF. Written as DNA, the CDR3 is TGTGCCAGCAGTTTAAAGGGACAGGGGGCGAGGGCTGAAGCTTTCTTT.